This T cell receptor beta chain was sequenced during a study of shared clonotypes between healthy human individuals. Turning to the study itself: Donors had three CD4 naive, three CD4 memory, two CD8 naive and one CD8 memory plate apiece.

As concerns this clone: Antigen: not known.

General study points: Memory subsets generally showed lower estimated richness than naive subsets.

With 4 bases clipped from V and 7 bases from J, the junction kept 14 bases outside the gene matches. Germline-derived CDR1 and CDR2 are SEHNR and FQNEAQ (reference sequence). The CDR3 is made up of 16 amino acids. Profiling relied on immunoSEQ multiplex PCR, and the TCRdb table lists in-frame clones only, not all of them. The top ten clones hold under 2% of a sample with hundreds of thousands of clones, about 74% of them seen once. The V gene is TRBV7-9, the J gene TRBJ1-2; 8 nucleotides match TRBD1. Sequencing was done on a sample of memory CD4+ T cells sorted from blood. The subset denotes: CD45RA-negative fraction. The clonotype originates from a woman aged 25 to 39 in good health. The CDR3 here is CASSYSSRQGSRGYTF. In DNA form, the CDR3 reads TGTGCCAGCAGCTACTCGAGTAGACAGGGGTCGCGTGGCTACACCTTC.